Following are 21 T cell receptor beta chains from one sample sequenced in a study of vaccination and CD4 T cells after COVID-19. No antigen has been assigned to these receptors. Cultured CD4+ T cell DNA was sequenced using the Oncomine TCR Beta short-read assay. TCRdb re-called the PCR reads through MiXCR, storing one row per CDR3 protein. The sample has 15,000 to 19,000 distinct CDR3 sequences, over 50% seen once; the top ten hold 12%. Indicated treatment: approximately 9-day PBMC culture with coronavirus spike peptide pools or control peptides (ViraFEST assay). The sample comprised CD4+ T cells from blood, cultured in vitro. Receptors originate from a human donor who had recovered from COVID-19.

V gene TRBV7-2 combines with J gene TRBJ2-7, with a weak D call TRBD2 (5 bases). CDR3 size: 15 residues. CDR1 and CDR2 from the germline V gene are SGHTA and FQGNSA. V lost 3 bases and J 3 bases, leaving 15 bases between the germline ends. The CDR3 spells CASSFGPDRGYEQYF. Here the CDR3 DNA reads TGTGCCAGCAGCTTCGGTCCAGATCGGGGCTACGAGCAGTACTTC.

In this sample, this clonotype turned up a few times. The chain links TRBV6-1 to TRBJ1-1; possible D gene TRBD1, 6 bases. Germline assignment: CDR1 MNHNS and CDR2 SASEGT. CDR3 length: 14 amino acids. V was shortened by 4 bases and J by 1 base, with 10 bases between the two germline ends. CDR3 amino acids: CASSAQGKNTEAFF. For the CDR3, the DNA is TGTGCCAGCAGTGCACAGGGAAAGAACACTGAAGCTTTCTTT.

This clonotype occurred once. The CDR3 DNA is TGTGCCAGCAGCTTAGATGGGGTCAGTAATAACTATGGCTACACCTTC. Its protein product is CASSLDGVSNNYGYTF. The chain links TRBV11-3 to TRBJ1-2; D unresolved. CDR3 length: 16 amino acids. Germline V lookup: CDR1 SGHNT, CDR2 YENEEA. Trimming cost V 0 bases and J 1 base, with 12 bases left between them.

A note on this clonotype: At one boundary the junction diverges from the germline segment, which might be a read error. V usage is TRBV12-3 or TRBV12-4 and J usage is TRBJ1-1; a possible D gene is TRBD1 (5 bases). This CDR3 has 12 amino acids. CDR3 DNA: TGTGCCAGCAGTTTGGGGGAACCTGAAACTTTCTTT. This sequence encodes CASSLGEPETFF.

The J gene is TRBJ1-1, the V gene TRBV10-2; weak D call: TRBD1 (5 bases). With 1 base removed from V and 4 bases from J, the gap between germline ends came to 13 bases. The length of the CDR3 is 15 residues. Germline CDR1 WSHSY, CDR2 SAAADI. The CDR3 bases are TGCGCCAGCAGTGAGTTCCCCCGGACAATCACTGAAGCTTTCTTT. It specifies CASSEFPRTITEAFF.

In this sample, this clonotype is medium-sized. The rearrangement joins TRBV7-9 to TRBJ1-1, with 10 positions matching TRBD1. J gave up 5 bases and V 5 bases, and 8 bases lay outside the gene matches. The CDR3 covers 15 residues. The germline V gene has CDR1 SEHNR and CDR2 FQNEAQ (reference sequence). CDR3 sequence (DNA): TGTGCCAGCAGCGCCACCCGGACAGGGGGTACTGAAGCTTTCTTT. Translated, it gives CASSATRTGGTEAFF.

The CDR3 DNA sequence: TGTGCCTGGGAAAGGGACAGGGACACTGAAGCTTTCTTT. The encoded protein is CAWERDRDTEAFF. The chain is built from TRBV30 and TRBJ1-1; 9 bases match TRBD1. CDR3 length: 13 residues. Germline CDR1 and CDR2: GTSNPN and SVGIG (reference sequence). V lost 5 bases to trimming and J lost 3 bases; unmatched junction nucleotides: 4. Filled out from reference TRBV30 and TRBJ1-1, the complete variable domain reads SQTIHQWPATLVQPVGSPLSLECTVEGTSNPNLYWYRQAAGRGLQLLFYSVGIGQISSEVPQNLSASRPQDRQFILSSKKLLLSDSGFYLCAWERDRDTEAFFGQGTRLTVV.

This clonotype has more than one count but fewer than ten. J is TRBJ2-3 and V is TRBV20-1; 9 bases line up with TRBD2. The germline V gene encodes CDR1 DFQATT and CDR2 SNEGSKA (reference sequence). The CDR3 covers 14 residues. V was clipped by 3 bases and J by 5 bases; unmatched bases: 6. The CDR3, as DNA: TGCAGTGCTAGGGCGGGGGGGCGGAGAGATACGCAGTATTTT. Protein: CSARAGGRRDTQYF.

The rearrangement uses TRBV19 and TRBJ1-2; 8 nucleotides line up with TRBD1. This CDR3 spans 15 amino acids. Trimming cost V 6 bases and J 0 bases; bases outside gene matches: 6. Germline CDR1 LNHDA, CDR2 SQIVND (reference sequence). CDR3 amino acids: CASRQGVGANYGYTF. The CDR3 DNA follows: TGTGCCAGTAGACAGGGGGTAGGCGCTAACTATGGCTACACCTTC.

The V call is TRBV20-1, the J call TRBJ2-3, with 8 bases aligning to TRBD2. Losses at the gene ends were 2 bases for V and 0 bases for J; bases not matched to a gene: 4. CDR3 length: 15 residues. Germline V gene lookup returns CDR1 DFQATT and CDR2 SNEGSKA (reference sequence). CDR3 bases: TGCAGTGCTAGACCTAGCGGGCTTAGCACAGATACGCAGTATTTT. This translates into CSARPSGLSTDTQYF.

This clonotype has a handful of counts. The rearrangement links TRBV20-1 to TRBJ1-1; the D is unclear. This CDR3 comprises 12 residues. Germline V gives CDR1 DFQATT, CDR2 SNEGSKA (reference sequence). V dropped 4 bases and J dropped 6 bases, with 12 bases sitting between them. The CDR3 sequence is CSATSYRPEAFF. The DNA for the CDR3 is TGCAGTGCTACCTCCTACCGCCCTGAAGCTTTCTTT.

This chain joins TRBV15 and TRBJ2-7; 8 bases are a match to TRBD1. The CDR3 covers 18 residues. Germline V gene sequence: CDR1 LNHNV, CDR2 YYDKDF (reference sequence). Trimming cost V 0 bases and J 4 bases; bases outside gene matches: 14. This chain's CDR3 is CATSREGQGRATGYEQYF. The CDR3 DNA reads TGTGCCACCAGCAGAGAAGGACAGGGACGAGCCACTGGATACGAGCAGTACTTC.

V gene TRBV10-3 combines with J gene TRBJ2-7, with a tentative D call TRBD2 (6 bases). The V gene's germline CDR1 is ENHRY and CDR2 SYGVKD. The CDR3 length is 13 residues. V dropped 7 bases and J dropped 4 bases, with 14 bases sitting between them. The CDR3 sequence is CAIMAGTDYEQYF. CDR3 nucleotides: TGTGCCATCATGGCGGGAACAGATTACGAGCAGTACTTC.

The J gene is TRBJ2-7, the V gene TRBV20-1; TRBD1 matches 9 bases. The J segment lost 3 bases and the V segment lost 4 bases, leaving 7 bases of the junction unmatched. CDR1 is DFQATT, CDR2 SNEGSKA, per germline (reference sequence). The CDR3 covers 14 residues. CDR3 sequence (DNA): TGCAGTGCTAAAAAATGGGACAGGGTCTACGAGCAGTACTTC. Residues: CSAKKWDRVYEQYF.

The chain recombines TRBV7-2 with TRBJ1-5, with a weak D call TRBD1 (5 bases). From germline, CDR1 is SGHTA and CDR2 FQGNSA. The V end was cut by 5 bases, the J end by 3 bases, with 23 bases between. The CDR3 has 18 residues. CDR3 sequence (DNA): TGTGCCAGCAGCCCAGTGTGGTCAGGGATCCCCTTCAATCAGCCCCAGCATTTT. Amino acid sequence: CASSPVWSGIPFNQPQHF.

The chain employs TRBV29-1 and TRBJ2-3; 8 bases are a match to TRBD2. From germline, CDR1 is SQVTM and CDR2 ANQGSEA. The CDR3 is 12 amino acids. After removal of 7 bases from V and 3 bases from J, the junction contained 3 bases not matched to a gene. This CDR3 is CSGGLGTDTQYF. Here the CDR3 DNA reads TGCAGCGGGGGACTAGGGACAGATACGCAGTATTTT.

The chain links TRBV7-9 to TRBJ2-3; D not resolved. From germline, CDR1 is SEHNR and CDR2 FQNEAQ (reference sequence). The CDR3 totals 12 residues. The V and J ends lost 0 bases and 4 bases respectively, with 2 bases between them. CDR3 protein: CASSLAPDTQYF. In DNA form, the CDR3 reads TGTGCCAGCAGCTTAGCCCCAGATACGCAGTATTTT. Full variable domain (outside the CDR3, taken from reference TRBV7-9 and TRBJ2-3): DTGVSQNPRHKITKRGQNVTFRCDPISEHNRLYWYRQTLGQGPEFLTYFQNEAQLEKSRLLSDRFSAERPKGSFSTLEIQRTEQGDSAMYLCASSLAPDTQYFGPGTRLTVL.

V usage is TRBV6-5 and J usage is TRBJ2-2; weak D call: TRBD1 (6 bases). The length of the CDR3 is 14 residues. V lost 4 bases and J 5 bases, leaving 11 bases between the germline ends. In germline, CDR1 is MNHEY, CDR2 SVGAGI. The CDR3 reads CASSFLGTTGELFF. CDR3 DNA sequence: TGTGCCAGCAGTTTCCTCGGGACAACCGGGGAGCTGTTTTTT.

The chain couples TRBV9 to TRBJ2-1, with TRBD1 as a possible D gene (6 bases). The length of the CDR3 is 15 residues. Trimming stripped 3 bases from V and 10 bases from J, with 20 bases between. Germline V gives CDR1 SGDLS, CDR2 YYNGEE. The CDR3 bases are TGTGCCAGCAGCGAGACGCCAGATGTGGACAGAGAGCAGTTCTTC. Amino acids: CASSETPDVDREQFF. Based on the CDR3 plus reference TRBV9 and TRBJ2-1, the full variable domain is DSGVTQTPKHLITATGQRVTLRCSPRSGDLSVYWYQQSLDQGLQFLIQYYNGEERAKGNILERFSAQQFPDLHSELNLSSLELGDSALYFCASSETPDVDREQFFGPGTRLTVL.

J is TRBJ2-7 and V is TRBV7-6; 7 bases agree with TRBD1. The length of the CDR3 is 14 residues. The V segment lost 2 bases and the J segment 5 bases; nucleotides outside the gene matches: 6. Germline CDR1 and CDR2: SGHVS and FNYEAQ. DNA for the CDR3: TGTGCCAGCAGCTTAACAGGGGCATGGGACGAGCAGTACTTC. Translated, it gives CASSLTGAWDEQYF. Based on the CDR3 plus reference TRBV7-6 and TRBJ2-7, the full variable domain is GAGVSQSPRYKVTKRGQDVALRCDPISGHVSLYWYRQALGQGPEFLTYFNYEAQQDKSGLPNDRFSAERPEGSISTLTIQRTEQRDSAMYRCASSLTGAWDEQYFGPGTRLTVT.

This chain connects TRBV27 to TRBJ1-2, with D possibly TRBD1 on 5 matching bases. CDR3 length: 15 amino acids. The V end was cut by 5 bases, the J end by 2 bases, with 15 bases between. Per the germline V gene, CDR1 is MNHEY and CDR2 is SMNVEV (reference sequence). The CDR3 coding sequence is TGTGCCAGCAGTCTGGGCGCAGGGTTAAACTATGGCTACACCTTC. Translation: CASSLGAGLNYGYTF.